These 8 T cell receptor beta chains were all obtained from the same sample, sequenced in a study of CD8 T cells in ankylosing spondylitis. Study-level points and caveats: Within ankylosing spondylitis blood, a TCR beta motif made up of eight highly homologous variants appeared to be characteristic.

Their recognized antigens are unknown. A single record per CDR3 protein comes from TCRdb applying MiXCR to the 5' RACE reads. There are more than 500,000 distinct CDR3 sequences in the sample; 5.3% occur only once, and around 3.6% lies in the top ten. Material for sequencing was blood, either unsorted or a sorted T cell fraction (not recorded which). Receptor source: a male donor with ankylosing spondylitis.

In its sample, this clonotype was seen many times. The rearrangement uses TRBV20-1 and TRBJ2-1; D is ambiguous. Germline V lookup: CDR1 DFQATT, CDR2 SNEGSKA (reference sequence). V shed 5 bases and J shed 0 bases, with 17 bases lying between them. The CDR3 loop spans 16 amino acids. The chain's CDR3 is CSALDPGPSSYNEQFF. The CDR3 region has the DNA TGCAGTGCTCTAGACCCGGGCCCGAGCTCCTACAATGAGCAGTTCTTC.

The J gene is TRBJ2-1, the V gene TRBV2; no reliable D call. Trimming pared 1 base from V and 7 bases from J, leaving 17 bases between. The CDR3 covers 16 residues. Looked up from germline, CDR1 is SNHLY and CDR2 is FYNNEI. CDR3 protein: CASSEGTSRSTNEQFF. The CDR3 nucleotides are TGTGCCAGCAGTGAAGGGACCAGCCGCAGTACGAATGAGCAGTTCTTC.

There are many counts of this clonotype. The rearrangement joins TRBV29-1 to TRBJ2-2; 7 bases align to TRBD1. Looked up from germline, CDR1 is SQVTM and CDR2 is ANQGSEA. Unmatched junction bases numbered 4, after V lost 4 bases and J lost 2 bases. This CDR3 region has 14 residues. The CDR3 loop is CSVGRGRNTGELFF. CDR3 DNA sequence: TGCAGCGTTGGTAGGGGGCGAAACACCGGGGAGCTGTTTTTT.

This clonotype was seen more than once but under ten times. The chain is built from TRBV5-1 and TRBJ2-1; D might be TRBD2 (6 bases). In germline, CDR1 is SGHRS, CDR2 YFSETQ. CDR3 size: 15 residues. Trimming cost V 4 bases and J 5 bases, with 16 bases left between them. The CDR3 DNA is TGCGCCAGCAGCGGCCCCGTGGCGGGGCACAATGAGCAGTTCTTC. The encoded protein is CASSGPVAGHNEQFF.

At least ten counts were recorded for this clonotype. CDR3 protein: CASSLERGRRAFF. CDR3 in DNA: TGCGCCAGCAGCTTGGAACGCGGTCGACGAGCTTTCTTT. V usage is TRBV5-1 and J usage is TRBJ1-1; D not resolved. Germline CDR1 reads SGHRS; CDR2 reads YFSETQ. The CDR3 contains 13 residues. V was cut by 0 bases and J by 10 bases, with 13 bases left in between.

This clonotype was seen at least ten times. The CDR3 nucleotides are TGTGCCAGCGGGGCGGCGAGACTAGCGGGTTCCAATGAGCAGTTCTTC. It is translated as CASGAARLAGSNEQFF. The chain carries TRBV7-9 and TRBJ2-1; TRBD2 matches at 10 bases. The CDR3 has 16 residues. Germline V gives CDR1 SEHNR, CDR2 FQNEAQ (reference sequence). J lost 6 bases, V lost 8 bases, and 13 bases had no gene match.

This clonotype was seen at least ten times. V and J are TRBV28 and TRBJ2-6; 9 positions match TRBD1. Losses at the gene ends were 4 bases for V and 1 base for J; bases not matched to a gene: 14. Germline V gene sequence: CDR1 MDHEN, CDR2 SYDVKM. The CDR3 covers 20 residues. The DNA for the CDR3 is TGTGCCAGCAGTTCACCGCGGATCCGGGACAGGGTATCTGGGGCCAACGTCCTGACTTTC. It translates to CASSSPRIRDRVSGANVLTF.

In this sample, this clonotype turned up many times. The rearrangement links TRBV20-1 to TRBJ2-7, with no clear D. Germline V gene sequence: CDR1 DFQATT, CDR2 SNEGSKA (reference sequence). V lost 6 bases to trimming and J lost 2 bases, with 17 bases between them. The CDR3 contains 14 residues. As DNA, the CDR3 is TGCAGTGCGAGCAGGACGGTCGGAGCCTACGAGCAGTACTTC. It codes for CSASRTVGAYEQYF.